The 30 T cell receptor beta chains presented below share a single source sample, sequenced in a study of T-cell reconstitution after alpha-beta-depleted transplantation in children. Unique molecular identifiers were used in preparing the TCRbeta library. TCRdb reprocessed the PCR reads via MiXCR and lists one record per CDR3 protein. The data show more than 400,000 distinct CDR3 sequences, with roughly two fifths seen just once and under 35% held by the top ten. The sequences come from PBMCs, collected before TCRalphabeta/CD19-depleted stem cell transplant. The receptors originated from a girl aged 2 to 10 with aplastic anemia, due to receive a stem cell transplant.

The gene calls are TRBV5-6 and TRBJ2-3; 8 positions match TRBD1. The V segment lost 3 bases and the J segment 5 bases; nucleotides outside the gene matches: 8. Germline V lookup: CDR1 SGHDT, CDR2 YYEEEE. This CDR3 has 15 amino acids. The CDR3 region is CASSSLDRVRDTQYF. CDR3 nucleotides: TGTGCCAGCAGCTCCCTGGACAGGGTTAGAGATACGCAGTATTTT.

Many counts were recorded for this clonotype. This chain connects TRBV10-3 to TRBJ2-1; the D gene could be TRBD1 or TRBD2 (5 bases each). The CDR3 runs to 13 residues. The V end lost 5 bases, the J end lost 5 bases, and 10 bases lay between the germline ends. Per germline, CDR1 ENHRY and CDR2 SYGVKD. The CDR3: CAISRWDHNEQFF. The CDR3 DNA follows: TGTGCCATCAGTAGGTGGGACCACAATGAGCAGTTCTTC.

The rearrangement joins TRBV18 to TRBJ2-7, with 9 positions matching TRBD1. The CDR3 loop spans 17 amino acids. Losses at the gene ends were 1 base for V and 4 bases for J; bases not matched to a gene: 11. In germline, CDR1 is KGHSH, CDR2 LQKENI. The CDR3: CASSPLSPGQGVYEQYF. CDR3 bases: TGTGCCAGCTCACCACTTTCGCCGGGACAGGGTGTGTACGAGCAGTACTTC.

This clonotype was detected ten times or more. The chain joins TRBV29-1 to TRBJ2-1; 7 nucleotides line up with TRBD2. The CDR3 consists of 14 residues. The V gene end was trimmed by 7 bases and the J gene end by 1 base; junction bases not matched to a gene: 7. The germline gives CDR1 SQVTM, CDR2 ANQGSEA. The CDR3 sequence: CSASRAGSYNEQFF. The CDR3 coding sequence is TGCAGCGCGAGTCGAGCGGGGTCCTACAATGAGCAGTTCTTC.

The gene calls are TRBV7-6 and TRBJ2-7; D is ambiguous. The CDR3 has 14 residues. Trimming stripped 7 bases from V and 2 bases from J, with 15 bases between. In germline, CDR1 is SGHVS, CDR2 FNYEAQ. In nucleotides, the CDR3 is TGTGCCAGCACCCCAATGACGAACCCCTACGAGCAGTACTTC. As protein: CASTPMTNPYEQYF.

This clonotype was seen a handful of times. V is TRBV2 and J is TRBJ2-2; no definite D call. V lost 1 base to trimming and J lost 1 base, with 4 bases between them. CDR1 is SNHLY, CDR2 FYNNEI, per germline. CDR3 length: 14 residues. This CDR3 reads CASSEVVNTGELFF. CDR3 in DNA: TGTGCCAGCAGTGAAGTGGTGAACACCGGGGAGCTGTTTTTT.

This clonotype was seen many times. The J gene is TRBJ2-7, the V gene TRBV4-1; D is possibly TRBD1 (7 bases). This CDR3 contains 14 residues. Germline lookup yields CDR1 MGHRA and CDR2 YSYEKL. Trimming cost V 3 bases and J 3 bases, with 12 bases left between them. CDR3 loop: CASSHRQGLYEQYF. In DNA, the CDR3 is TGCGCCAGCAGCCACCGACAGGGACTCTACGAGCAGTACTTC.

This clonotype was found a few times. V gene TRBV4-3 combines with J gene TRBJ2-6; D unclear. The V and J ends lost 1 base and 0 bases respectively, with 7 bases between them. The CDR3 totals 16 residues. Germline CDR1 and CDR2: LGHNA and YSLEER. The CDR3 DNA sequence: TGCGCCAGCAGCCAAGTTCCGGCCTCTGGGGCCAACGTCCTGACTTTC. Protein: CASSQVPASGANVLTF.

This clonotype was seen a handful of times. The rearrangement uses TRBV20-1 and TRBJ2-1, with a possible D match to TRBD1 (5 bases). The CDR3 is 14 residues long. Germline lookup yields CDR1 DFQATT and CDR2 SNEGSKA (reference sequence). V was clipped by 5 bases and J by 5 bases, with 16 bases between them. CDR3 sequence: CSAGSDSSHNEQFF. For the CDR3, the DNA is TGCAGTGCTGGATCAGACAGTAGTCACAATGAGCAGTTCTTC.

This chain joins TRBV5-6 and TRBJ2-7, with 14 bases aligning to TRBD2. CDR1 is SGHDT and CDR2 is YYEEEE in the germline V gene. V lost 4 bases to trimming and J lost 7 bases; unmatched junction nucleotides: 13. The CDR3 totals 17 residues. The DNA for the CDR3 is TGTGCCAGCAGCGCGGGACTAGCGGGAGCAGTTGTAGGTGAGCAGTACTTC. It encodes CASSAGLAGAVVGEQYF.

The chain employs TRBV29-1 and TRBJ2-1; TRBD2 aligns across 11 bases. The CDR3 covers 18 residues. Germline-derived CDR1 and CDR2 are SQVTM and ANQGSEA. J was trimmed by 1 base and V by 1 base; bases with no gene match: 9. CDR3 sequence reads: CSVEGTSGWWTSYNEQFF. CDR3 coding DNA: TGCAGCGTTGAAGGGACTAGCGGGTGGTGGACATCCTACAATGAGCAGTTCTTC.

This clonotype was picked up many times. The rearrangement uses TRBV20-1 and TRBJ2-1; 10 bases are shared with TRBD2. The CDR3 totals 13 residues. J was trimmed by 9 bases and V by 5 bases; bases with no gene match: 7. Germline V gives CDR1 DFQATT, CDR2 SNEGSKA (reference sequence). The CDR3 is CSAPGTSVLEQFF. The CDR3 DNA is TGCAGTGCTCCCGGGACTAGCGTTCTTGAGCAGTTCTTC.

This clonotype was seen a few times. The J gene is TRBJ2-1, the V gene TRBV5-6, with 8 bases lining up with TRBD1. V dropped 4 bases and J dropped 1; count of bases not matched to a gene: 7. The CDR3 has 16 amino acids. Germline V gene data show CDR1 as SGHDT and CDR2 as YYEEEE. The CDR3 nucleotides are TGTGCCAGCAGCGATACAGGGGGAGGATCCTACAATGAGCAGTTCTTC. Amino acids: CASSDTGGGSYNEQFF.

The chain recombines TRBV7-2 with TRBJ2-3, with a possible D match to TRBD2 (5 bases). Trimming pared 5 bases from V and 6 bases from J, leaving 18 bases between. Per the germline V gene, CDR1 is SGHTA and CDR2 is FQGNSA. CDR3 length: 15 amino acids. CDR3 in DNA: TGTGCCAGCAGCCCAAGGCGACTACCTGGGGATACGCAGTATTTT. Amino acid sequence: CASSPRRLPGDTQYF. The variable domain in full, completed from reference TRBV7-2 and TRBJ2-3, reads GAGVSQSPSNKVTEKGKDVELRCDPISGHTALYWYRQSLGQGLEFLIYFQGNSAPDKSGLPSDRFSAERTGGSVSTLTIQRTQQEDSAVYLCASSPRRLPGDTQYFGPGTRLTVL.

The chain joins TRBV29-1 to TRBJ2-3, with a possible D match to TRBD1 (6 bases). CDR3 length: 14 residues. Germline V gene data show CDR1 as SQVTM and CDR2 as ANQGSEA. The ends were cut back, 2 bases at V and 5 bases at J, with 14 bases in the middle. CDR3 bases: TGCAGCGTTGAACGCGACATACAGGGAGATACGCAGTATTTT. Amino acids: CSVERDIQGDTQYF.

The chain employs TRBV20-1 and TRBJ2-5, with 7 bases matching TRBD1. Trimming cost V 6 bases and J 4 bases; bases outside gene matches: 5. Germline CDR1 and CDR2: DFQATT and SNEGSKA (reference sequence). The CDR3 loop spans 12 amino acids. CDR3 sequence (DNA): TGCAGTGCAAGACAGGGACGAGAGACCCAGTACTTC. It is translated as CSARQGRETQYF.

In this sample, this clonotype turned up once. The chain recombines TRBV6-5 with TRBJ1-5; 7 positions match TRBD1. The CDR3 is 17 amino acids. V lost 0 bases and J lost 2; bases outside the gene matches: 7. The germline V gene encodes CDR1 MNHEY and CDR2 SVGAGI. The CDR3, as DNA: TGTGCCAGCAGTTACTCAGGGGGCGCGTCGGGCAATCAGCCCCAGCATTTT. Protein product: CASSYSGGASGNQPQHF.

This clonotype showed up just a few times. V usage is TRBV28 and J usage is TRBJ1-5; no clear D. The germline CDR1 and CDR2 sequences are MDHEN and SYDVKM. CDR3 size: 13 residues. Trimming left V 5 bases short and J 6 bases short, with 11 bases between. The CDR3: CASSPGMVQPQHF. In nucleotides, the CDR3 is TGTGCCAGCAGTCCGGGGATGGTTCAGCCCCAGCATTTT. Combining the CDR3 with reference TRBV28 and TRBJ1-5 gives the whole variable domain DVKVTQSSRYLVKRTGEKVFLECVQDMDHENMFWYRQDPGLGLRLIYFSYDVKMKEKGDIPEGYSVSREKKERFSLILESASTNQTSMYLCASSPGMVQPQHFGDGTRLSIL.

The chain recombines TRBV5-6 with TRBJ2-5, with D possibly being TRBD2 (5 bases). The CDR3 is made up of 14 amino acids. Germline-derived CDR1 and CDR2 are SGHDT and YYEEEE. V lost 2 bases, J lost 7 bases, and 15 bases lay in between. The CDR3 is CASSFGGATGTQYF. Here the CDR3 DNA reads TGTGCCAGCAGCTTCGGAGGCGCGACGGGGACCCAGTACTTC.

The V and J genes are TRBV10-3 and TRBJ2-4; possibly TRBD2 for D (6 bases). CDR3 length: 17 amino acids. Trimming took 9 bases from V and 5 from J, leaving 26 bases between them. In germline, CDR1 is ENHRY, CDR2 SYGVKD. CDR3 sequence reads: CAIAPAGPGTLENIQYF. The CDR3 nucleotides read TGTGCCATAGCCCCGGCGGGGCCAGGTACACTTGAAAACATTCAGTACTTC.

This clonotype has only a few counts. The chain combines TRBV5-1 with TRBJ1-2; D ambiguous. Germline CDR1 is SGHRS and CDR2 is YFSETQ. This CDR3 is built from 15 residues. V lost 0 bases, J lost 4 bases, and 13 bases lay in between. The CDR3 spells CASSLGYSETYGYTF. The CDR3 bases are TGCGCCAGCAGCTTGGGGTACAGCGAGACCTATGGCTACACCTTC.

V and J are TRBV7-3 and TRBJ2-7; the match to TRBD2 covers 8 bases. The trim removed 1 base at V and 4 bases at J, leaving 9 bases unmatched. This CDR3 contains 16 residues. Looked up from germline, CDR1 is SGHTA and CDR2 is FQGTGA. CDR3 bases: TGTGCCAGCAGCTTAAATTCCGATAGCGGGAATTACGAGCAGTACTTC. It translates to CASSLNSDSGNYEQYF.

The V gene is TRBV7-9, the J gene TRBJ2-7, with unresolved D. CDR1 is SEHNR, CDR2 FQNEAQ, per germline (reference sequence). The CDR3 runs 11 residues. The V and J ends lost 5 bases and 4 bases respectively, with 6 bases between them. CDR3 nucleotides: TGTGCCAGCAGCGAGGATTACGAGCAGTACTTC. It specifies CASSEDYEQYF.

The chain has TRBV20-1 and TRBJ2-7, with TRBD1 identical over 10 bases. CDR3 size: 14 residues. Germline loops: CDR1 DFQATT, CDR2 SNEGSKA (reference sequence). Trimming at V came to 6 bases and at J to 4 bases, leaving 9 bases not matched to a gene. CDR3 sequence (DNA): TGCAGTGCCATAAGACAGGGGGCAAGGTACGAGCAGTACTTC. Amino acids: CSAIRQGARYEQYF.

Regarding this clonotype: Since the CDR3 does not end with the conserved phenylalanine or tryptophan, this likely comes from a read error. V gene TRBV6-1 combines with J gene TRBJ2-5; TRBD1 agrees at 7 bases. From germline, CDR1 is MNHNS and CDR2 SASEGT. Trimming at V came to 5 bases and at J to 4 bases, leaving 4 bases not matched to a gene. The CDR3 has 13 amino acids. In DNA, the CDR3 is TGTGCCAGCAGTCGACAGGGACGAGAGACCCAGTACATC. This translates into CASSRQGRETQYI.

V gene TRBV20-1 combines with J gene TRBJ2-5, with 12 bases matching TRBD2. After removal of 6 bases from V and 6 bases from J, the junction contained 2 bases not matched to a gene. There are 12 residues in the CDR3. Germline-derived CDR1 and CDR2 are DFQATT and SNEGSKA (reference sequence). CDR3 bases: TGCAGTGCAAGGACTAGCGGGAAGACCCAGTACTTC. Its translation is CSARTSGKTQYF.

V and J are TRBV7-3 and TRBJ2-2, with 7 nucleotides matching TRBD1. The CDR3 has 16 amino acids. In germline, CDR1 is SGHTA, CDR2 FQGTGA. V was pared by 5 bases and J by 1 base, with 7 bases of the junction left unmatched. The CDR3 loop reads CASSPRTGLNTGELFF. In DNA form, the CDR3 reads TGTGCCAGCAGCCCCCGGACAGGACTGAACACCGGGGAGCTGTTTTTT.

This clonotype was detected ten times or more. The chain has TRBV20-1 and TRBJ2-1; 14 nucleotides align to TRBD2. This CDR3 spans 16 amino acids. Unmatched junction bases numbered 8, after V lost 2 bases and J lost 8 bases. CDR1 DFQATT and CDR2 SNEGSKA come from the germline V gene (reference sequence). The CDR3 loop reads CSARPGLAGAGYEQFF. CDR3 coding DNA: TGCAGTGCTAGACCGGGACTAGCGGGAGCTGGGTATGAGCAGTTCTTC.

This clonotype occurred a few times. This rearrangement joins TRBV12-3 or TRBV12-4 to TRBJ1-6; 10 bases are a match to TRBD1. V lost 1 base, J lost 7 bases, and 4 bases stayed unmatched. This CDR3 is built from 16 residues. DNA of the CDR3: TGTGCCAGCAGTTTAGGGGACAGGGGACGGAATTCACCCCTCCACTTT. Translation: CASSLGDRGRNSPLHF.

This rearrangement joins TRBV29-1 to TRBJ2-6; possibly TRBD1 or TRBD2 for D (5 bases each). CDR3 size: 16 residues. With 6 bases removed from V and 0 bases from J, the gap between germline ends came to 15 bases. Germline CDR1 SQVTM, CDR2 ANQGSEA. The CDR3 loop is CSVWDHLGSGANVLTF. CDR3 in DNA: TGCAGCGTATGGGACCACCTGGGCTCTGGGGCCAACGTCCTGACTTTC.